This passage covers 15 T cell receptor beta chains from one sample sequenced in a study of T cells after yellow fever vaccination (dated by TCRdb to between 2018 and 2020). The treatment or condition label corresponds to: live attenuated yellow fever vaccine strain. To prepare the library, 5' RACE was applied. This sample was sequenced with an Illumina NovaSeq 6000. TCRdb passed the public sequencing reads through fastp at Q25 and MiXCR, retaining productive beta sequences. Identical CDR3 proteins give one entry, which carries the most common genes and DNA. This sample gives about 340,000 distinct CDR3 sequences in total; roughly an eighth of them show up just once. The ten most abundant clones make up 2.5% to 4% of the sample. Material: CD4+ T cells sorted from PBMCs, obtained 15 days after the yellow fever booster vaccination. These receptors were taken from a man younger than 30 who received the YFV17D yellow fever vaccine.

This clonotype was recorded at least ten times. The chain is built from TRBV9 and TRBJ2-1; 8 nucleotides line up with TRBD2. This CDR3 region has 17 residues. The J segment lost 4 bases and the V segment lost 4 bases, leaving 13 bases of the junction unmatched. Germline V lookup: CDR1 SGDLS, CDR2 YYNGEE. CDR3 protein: CASSPGAASGSYNEQFF. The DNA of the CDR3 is TGTGCCAGCAGCCCTGGGGCGGCTAGCGGGTCTTACAATGAGCAGTTCTTC.

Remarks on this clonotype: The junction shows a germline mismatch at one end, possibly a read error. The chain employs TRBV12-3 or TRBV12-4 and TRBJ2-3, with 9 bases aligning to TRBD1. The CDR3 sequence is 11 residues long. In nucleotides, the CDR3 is TGTGCCAGCAGCGCCGGGACAGGGAAGGTGTTT. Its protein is CASSAGTGKVF.

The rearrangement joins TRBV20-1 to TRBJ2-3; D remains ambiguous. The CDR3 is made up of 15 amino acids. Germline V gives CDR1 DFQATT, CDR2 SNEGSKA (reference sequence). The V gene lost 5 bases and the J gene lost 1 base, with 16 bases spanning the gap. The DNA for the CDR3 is TGCAGTGCTCCCCCTTCCCGGGCGGGCACAGATACGCAGTATTTT. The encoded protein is CSAPPSRAGTDTQYF.

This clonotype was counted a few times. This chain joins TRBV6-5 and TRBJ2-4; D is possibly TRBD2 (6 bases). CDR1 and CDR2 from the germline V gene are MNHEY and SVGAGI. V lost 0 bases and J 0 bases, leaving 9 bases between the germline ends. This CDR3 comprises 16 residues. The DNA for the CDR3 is TGTGCCAGCAGTTACTCTATGGGACTAGCCAAAAACATTCAGTACTTC. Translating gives CASSYSMGLAKNIQYF.

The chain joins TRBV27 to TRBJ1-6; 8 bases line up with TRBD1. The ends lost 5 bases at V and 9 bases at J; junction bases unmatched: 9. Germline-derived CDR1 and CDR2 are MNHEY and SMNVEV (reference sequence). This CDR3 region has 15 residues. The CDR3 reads CASSPTDRDLSPLHF. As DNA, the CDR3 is TGTGCCAGCAGTCCCACGGACAGGGACCTTTCACCCCTCCACTTT.

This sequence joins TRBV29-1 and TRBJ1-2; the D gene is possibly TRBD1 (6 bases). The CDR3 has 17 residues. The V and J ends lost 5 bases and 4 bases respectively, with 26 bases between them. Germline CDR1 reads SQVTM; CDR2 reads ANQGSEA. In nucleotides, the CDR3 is TGCAGCGTTCCCCTCCGGGACAACAAGCCCGAGGGCTATGGCTACACCTTC. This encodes CSVPLRDNKPEGYGYTF.

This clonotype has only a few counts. The CDR3 bases are TGCGCCAGCAGCTTGAGACAGGGGGCTCAAGAGACCCAGTACTTC. Translating it yields CASSLRQGAQETQYF. V usage is TRBV5-1 and J usage is TRBJ2-5; 10 nucleotides agree with TRBD1. J gave up 2 bases and V 1 base, and 2 bases lay outside the gene matches. The CDR3 sequence is 15 residues long. CDR1 SGHRS and CDR2 YFSETQ come from the germline V gene.

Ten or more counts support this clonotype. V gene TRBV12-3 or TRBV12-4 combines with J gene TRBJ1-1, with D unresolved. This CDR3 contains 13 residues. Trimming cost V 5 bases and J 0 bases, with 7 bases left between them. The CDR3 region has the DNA TGTGCCAGCAGTACGGAGCTGAACACTGAAGCTTTCTTT. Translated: CASSTELNTEAFF.

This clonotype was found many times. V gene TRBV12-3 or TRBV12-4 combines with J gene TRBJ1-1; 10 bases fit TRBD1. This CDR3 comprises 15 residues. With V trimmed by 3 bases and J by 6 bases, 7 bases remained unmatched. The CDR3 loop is CASSFGQGGVAEAFF. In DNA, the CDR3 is TGTGCCAGCAGTTTTGGACAGGGGGGTGTGGCTGAAGCTTTCTTT.

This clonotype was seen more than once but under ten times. The CDR3 region is CASSPSRGVYGYTF. DNA of the CDR3: TGTGCCAGCAGCCCTTCCAGGGGGGTATATGGCTACACCTTC. V gene TRBV12-3 or TRBV12-4 combines with J gene TRBJ1-2, with 7 bases that match TRBD1. The CDR3 length is 14 residues. The V gene end was trimmed by 6 bases and the J gene end by 5 bases; junction bases not matched to a gene: 9.

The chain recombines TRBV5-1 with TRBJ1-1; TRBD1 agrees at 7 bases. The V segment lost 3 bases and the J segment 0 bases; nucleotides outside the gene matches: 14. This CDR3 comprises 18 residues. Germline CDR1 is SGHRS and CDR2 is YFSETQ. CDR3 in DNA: TGCGCCAGCAGCTCGAGGGGGACAGCTTCTTTTTTGAACACTGAAGCTTTCTTT. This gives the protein CASSSRGTASFLNTEAFF.

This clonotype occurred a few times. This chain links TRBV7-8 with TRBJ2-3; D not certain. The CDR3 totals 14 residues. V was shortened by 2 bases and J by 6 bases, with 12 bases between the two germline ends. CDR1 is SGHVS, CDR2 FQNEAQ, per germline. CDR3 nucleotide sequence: TGTGCCAGCAGCTTACGGACCAGCCCCGATACGCAGTATTTT. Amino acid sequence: CASSLRTSPDTQYF.

Here the CDR3 reads CSARESSGDTGELFF. The CDR3 coding sequence is TGCAGTGCTAGAGAGTCTAGCGGGGACACCGGGGAGCTGTTTTTT. The gene calls are TRBV20-1 and TRBJ2-2; 9 nucleotides align to TRBD2. Germline CDR1 and CDR2: DFQATT and SNEGSKA (reference sequence). The CDR3 runs 15 residues. V was clipped by 0 bases and J by 3 bases; unmatched bases: 2.

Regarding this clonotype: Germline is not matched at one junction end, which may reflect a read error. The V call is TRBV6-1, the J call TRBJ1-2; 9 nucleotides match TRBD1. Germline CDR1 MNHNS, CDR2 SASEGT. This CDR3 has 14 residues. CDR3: CASTEGQGNYGYTF. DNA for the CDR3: TGTGCCAGCACTGAAGGACAGGGGAACTATGGCTACACCTTC.

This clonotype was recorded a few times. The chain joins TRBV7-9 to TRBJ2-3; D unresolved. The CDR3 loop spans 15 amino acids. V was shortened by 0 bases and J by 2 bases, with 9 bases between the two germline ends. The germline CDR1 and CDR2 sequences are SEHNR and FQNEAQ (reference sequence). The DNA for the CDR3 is TGTGCCAGCAGCTTAGCAGGCACCACCACAGATACGCAGTATTTT. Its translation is CASSLAGTTTDTQYF.